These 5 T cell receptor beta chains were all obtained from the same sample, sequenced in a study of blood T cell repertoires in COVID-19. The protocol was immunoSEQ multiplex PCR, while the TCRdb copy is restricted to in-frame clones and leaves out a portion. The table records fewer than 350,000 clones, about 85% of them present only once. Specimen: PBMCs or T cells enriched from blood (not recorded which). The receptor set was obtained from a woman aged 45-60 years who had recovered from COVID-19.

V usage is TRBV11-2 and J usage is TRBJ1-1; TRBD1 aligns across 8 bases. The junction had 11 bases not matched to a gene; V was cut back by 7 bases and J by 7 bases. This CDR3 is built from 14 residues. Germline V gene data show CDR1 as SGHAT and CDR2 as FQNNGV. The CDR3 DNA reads TGTGCCAGCACCAAAAACCAGGGGGCCCATGAAGCTTTCTTT. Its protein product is CASTKNQGAHEAFF.

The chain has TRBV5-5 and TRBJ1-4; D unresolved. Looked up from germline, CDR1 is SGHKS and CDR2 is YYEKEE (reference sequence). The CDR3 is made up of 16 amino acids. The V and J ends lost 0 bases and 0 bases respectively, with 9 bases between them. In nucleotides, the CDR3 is TGTGCCAGCAGCTTGGCGAGGGCGACAACTAATGAAAAACTGTTTTTT. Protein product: CASSLARATTNEKLFF.

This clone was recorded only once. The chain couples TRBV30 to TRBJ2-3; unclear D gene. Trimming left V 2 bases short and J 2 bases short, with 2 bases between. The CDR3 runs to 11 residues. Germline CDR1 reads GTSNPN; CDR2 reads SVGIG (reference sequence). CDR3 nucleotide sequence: TGTGCCTGGAGTCTCACAGATACGCAGTATTTT. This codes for CAWSLTDTQYF.

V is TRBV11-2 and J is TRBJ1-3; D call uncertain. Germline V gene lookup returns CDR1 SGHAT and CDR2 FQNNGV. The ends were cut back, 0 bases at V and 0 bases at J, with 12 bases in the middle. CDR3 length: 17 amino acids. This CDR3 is CASSLEPGRFSGNTIYF. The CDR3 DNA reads TGTGCCAGCAGCTTAGAACCCGGTCGTTTCTCTGGAAACACCATATATTTT.

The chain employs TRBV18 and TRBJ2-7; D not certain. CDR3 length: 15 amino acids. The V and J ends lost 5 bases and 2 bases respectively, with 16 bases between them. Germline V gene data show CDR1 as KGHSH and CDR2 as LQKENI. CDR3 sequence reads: CASSDRGQETYEQYF. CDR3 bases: TGTGCCAGCTCAGATCGAGGTCAAGAAACCTACGAGCAGTACTTC.